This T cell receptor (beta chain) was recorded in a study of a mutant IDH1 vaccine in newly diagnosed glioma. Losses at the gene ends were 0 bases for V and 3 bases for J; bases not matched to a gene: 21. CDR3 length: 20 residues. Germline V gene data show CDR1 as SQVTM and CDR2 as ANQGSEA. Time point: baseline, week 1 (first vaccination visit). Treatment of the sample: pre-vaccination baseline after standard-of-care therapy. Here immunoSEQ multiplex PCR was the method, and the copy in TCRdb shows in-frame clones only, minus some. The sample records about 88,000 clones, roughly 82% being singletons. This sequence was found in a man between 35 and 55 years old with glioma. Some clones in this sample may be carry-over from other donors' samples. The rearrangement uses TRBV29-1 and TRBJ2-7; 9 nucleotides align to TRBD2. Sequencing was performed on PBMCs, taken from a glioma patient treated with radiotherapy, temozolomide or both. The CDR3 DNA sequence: TGCAGCGTTGAAGATCCTGGTTCGCAGGGAGGTCTAGCGGGGCGCTACGAGCAGTACTTC. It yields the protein CSVEDPGSQGGLAGRYEQYF.